The T cell receptor beta chain under discussion was sequenced for a study of blood T cell repertoires in COVID-19. Study information: Spain, Italy and the United States supplied samples that represented acute and convalescent COVID-19.

Seattle patient enrollment occurred during active infection, with longitudinal follow-up thereafter. V shed 5 bases, J shed 5 bases, and the junction held 8 bases outside the gene matches. The CDR3 has 15 amino acids. CDR1 and CDR2 from the germline V gene are SGHTA and FQGNSA. This table comes from immunoSEQ multiplex PCR, and its TCRdb copy is limited to in-frame clones, with some not included. The sample holds 75,000 to 90,000 clones, 90% seen once. V and J are TRBV7-2 and TRBJ2-5; TRBD2 agrees at 10 bases. The receptor's source is a young man with COVID-19, enrolled during active disease. The source material was peripheral blood. The CDR3 region has the DNA TGTGCCAGCAGCCTGTCTAGCGGGAGCTCGGAGACCCAGTACTTC. Translating it yields CASSLSSGSSETQYF.